The T cell receptor beta chain described here comes from a study of T cells in Graves' hyperthyroidism and ophthalmopathy. The study's findings and limits: Appearing also in blood were most of the thyroid clonotypes expanded above 0.001.

For Graves' hyperthyroidism to be stable, ophthalmopathy could not progress within 18 months. RNA transcripts were the template for amplifying TCR beta CDR3 regions. HTBI primers were the set used in a first-round RT-PCR of the TCR CDR3. One entry per CDR3 protein results from TCRdb running MiXCR on the multiplex PCR reads. The table lists 500,000 to 600,000 distinct CDR3 sequences, approximately 44% of them singletons. Worth noting for this clonotype: Its antigen is not known.

CDR1 is LNHNV, CDR2 YYDKDF, per germline (reference sequence). The V and J ends lost 1 base and 7 bases respectively, with 11 bases between them. The CDR3 extends over 15 amino acids. This chain joins TRBV15 and TRBJ1-6; D ambiguous. The origin of this receptor is a young woman with Graves' hyperthyroidism. The source material was peripheral blood or thyroid tissue (not recorded which). This CDR3 is CATSRARARNSPLHF. Here the CDR3 DNA reads TGTGCCACCAGCAGAGCCCGGGCGAGAAATTCACCCCTCCACTTT.